One sample yielded the 25 T cell receptor beta chains listed below, sequenced in a study of blood T cell repertoires in COVID-19. This table comes from immunoSEQ multiplex PCR, and its TCRdb copy is limited to in-frame clones, with some not included. The sample yields some 140,000 clones, about 89% seen once. What was sequenced was peripheral blood. Every receptor here comes from a man between 50 and 59 years old with active or convalescent COVID-19.

The V call is TRBV20-1, the J call TRBJ1-1, with unresolved D. The V and J ends lost 6 bases and 6 bases respectively, with 11 bases between them. Germline V gene lookup returns CDR1 DFQATT and CDR2 SNEGSKA (reference sequence). The length of the CDR3 is 11 residues. CDR3 nucleotide sequence: TGCAGTGCACCCAATGAGTCTGAAGCTTTCTTT. Translation: CSAPNESEAFF.

The chain is built from TRBV24-1 and TRBJ2-5, with TRBD1 matching over 7 bases. The CDR3 totals 16 residues. CDR1 is KGHDR, CDR2 SFDVKD, per germline. V trimming: 2 bases; J trimming: 3 bases; junction bases outside the gene matches: 8. CDR3 amino acids: CATSDSTGARKETQYF. Here the CDR3 DNA reads TGTGCCACCAGTGATTCCACAGGGGCGCGGAAAGAGACCCAGTACTTC.

The chain employs TRBV19 and TRBJ1-2; 7 bases map to TRBD1. The CDR3 has 13 residues. V shed 3 bases, J shed 2 bases, and the junction held 0 bases outside the gene matches. CDR1 is LNHDA and CDR2 is SQIVND in the germline V gene (reference sequence). The CDR3 DNA reads as TGTGCCAGTAGTATCAGGGGGAACTATGGCTACACCTTC. Residues: CASSIRGNYGYTF.

The chain recombines TRBV10-3 with TRBJ2-7, with 8 bases aligning to TRBD2. Germline loops: CDR1 ENHRY, CDR2 SYGVKD. This CDR3 has 18 amino acids. Trimming removed 3 bases from V and 0 bases from J; junction bases left unmatched: 13. CDR3 coding DNA: TGTGCCATCAGTGACTCCCTAGCGGGCCTTCCTCTCTCCTACGAGCAGTACTTC. Translating gives CAISDSLAGLPLSYEQYF.

The rearrangement uses TRBV6-5 and TRBJ2-3; TRBD2 agrees at 13 bases. This CDR3 region has 14 residues. V was pared by 10 bases and J by 6 bases, with 7 bases of the junction left unmatched. In germline, CDR1 is MNHEY, CDR2 SVGAGI. The CDR3 loop reads CATSLAGGPDTQYF. As DNA, the CDR3 is TGTGCCACTTCACTAGCGGGAGGGCCGGATACGCAGTATTTT.

CDR3 in amino acids: CASSYAPPRGGGNEQFF. The DNA of the CDR3 is TGTGCCAGCAGTTACGCCCCCCCGCGGGGGGGTGGGAATGAGCAGTTCTTC. The V call is TRBV6-2 or TRBV6-3, the J call TRBJ2-1; 9 bases align to TRBD2. The V and J ends lost 2 bases and 7 bases, in that order; junction bases with no gene match: 12. The germline CDR1 and CDR2 sequences are MNHEY and SVGEGT. The CDR3 contains 17 residues.

In this sample, this clone turned up once. The J gene is TRBJ1-1, the V gene TRBV4-2; D perhaps matches TRBD1 (5 bases). This CDR3 has 14 amino acids. The germline V gene encodes CDR1 LGHNA and CDR2 YNFKEQ. The V gene lost 0 bases and the J gene lost 11 bases, with 16 bases spanning the gap. CDR3 protein: CASSQEGRVERAFF. The CDR3 DNA is TGTGCCAGCAGCCAAGAAGGCAGGGTGGAGAGGGCTTTCTTT.

The gene calls are TRBV5-5 and TRBJ1-1; tentative D call: TRBD1 (5 bases). The V end lost 0 bases, the J end lost 0 bases, and 9 bases lay between the germline ends. Looked up from germline, CDR1 is SGHKS and CDR2 is YYEKEE (reference sequence). The CDR3 consists of 15 residues. The CDR3 sequence is CASSLAGHMNTEAFF. CDR3 DNA: TGTGCCAGCAGCTTGGCCGGACATATGAACACTGAAGCTTTCTTT.

V gene TRBV9 combines with J gene TRBJ1-1; 9 bases align to TRBD1. CDR3 size: 14 residues. V dropped 3 bases and J dropped 1; count of bases not matched to a gene: 1. Germline CDR1 SGDLS, CDR2 YYNGEE. CDR3 bases: TGTGCCAGCAGCGGGGGACAGGGGAACACTGAAGCTTTCTTT. It specifies CASSGGQGNTEAFF. Based on the CDR3 plus reference TRBV9 and TRBJ1-1, the full variable domain is DSGVTQTPKHLITATGQRVTLRCSPRSGDLSVYWYQQSLDQGLQFLIQYYNGEERAKGNILERFSAQQFPDLHSELNLSSLELGDSALYFCASSGGQGNTEAFFGQGTRLTVV.

The chain is built from TRBV6-5 and TRBJ2-1; a possible D gene is TRBD1 (5 bases). Trimming shortened V by 6 bases and J by 4 bases, and 13 bases separated the two germline ends. CDR3 length: 14 amino acids. Germline V gene lookup returns CDR1 MNHEY and CDR2 SVGAGI. CDR3 amino acids: CASSRAATYNEQFF. The CDR3 nucleotides are TGTGCCAGCAGCAGGGCAGCAACTTACAATGAGCAGTTCTTC.

This chain links TRBV6-2 or TRBV6-3 with TRBJ1-5; unclear D gene. There are 12 residues in the CDR3. CDR1 and CDR2 from the germline V gene are MNHEY and SVGEGT. The V end lost 5 bases, the J end lost 6 bases, and 8 bases lay between the germline ends. The CDR3 reads CASSHLSQPQHF. In DNA, the CDR3 is TGTGCCAGCAGTCATCTAAGTCAGCCCCAGCATTTT.

V usage is TRBV28 and J usage is TRBJ1-6; D is ambiguous. The germline gives CDR1 MDHEN, CDR2 SYDVKM. V shed 2 bases and J shed 7 bases, with 15 bases lying between them. The CDR3 length is 16 residues. Written as DNA, the CDR3 is TGTGCCAGCAGTTTAAACGCAGGCTTCAGCAATTCACCCCTCCACTTT. Residues: CASSLNAGFSNSPLHF.

J is TRBJ1-5 and V is TRBV19, with a weak D call TRBD1 (5 bases). Trimming pared 9 bases from V and 4 bases from J, leaving 19 bases between. The length of the CDR3 is 15 residues. Germline assignment: CDR1 LNHDA and CDR2 SQIVND (reference sequence). Here the CDR3 reads CASNPSGGGNQPQHF. DNA for the CDR3: TGTGCCAGCAACCCCTCGGGGGGAGGGAATCAGCCCCAGCATTTT.

V is TRBV5-1 and J is TRBJ1-1, with 7 positions matching TRBD1. J lost 2 bases, V lost 7 bases, and 11 bases had no gene match. Per germline, CDR1 SGHRS and CDR2 YFSETQ. This CDR3 is built from 15 residues. The DNA of the CDR3 is TGCGCCAGCCGAGGACAGGCTAACGCCAACACTGAAGCTTTCTTT. Its protein product is CASRGQANANTEAFF.

The chain links TRBV5-1 to TRBJ2-7, with TRBD1 as a possible D gene (6 bases). The CDR3 runs to 13 residues. The V end was cut by 6 bases, the J end by 3 bases, with 13 bases between. Germline V CDR1 and CDR2: SGHRS, YFSETQ. CDR3 sequence (DNA): TGCGCCAGCAAAATCCAGGGGAGCTACGAGCAGTACTTC. It translates to CASKIQGSYEQYF.

The gene calls are TRBV20-1 and TRBJ2-5; D call uncertain. V was trimmed by 3 bases and J by 5 bases, leaving 16 bases between them. CDR3 length: 14 amino acids. Germline assignment: CDR1 DFQATT and CDR2 SNEGSKA (reference sequence). The CDR3 reads CSASPTLVRETQYF. CDR3 sequence (DNA): TGCAGTGCTAGTCCCACCCTGGTGAGGGAGACCCAGTACTTC.

The chain couples TRBV30 to TRBJ2-7, with no clear D. This CDR3 has 11 amino acids. The germline V and J ends were trimmed by 3 bases and 2 bases, with 5 bases remaining between them. Per germline, CDR1 GTSNPN and CDR2 SVGIG (reference sequence). The CDR3 spells CAWRRAYEQYF. Written as DNA, the CDR3 is TGTGCCTGGAGACGGGCCTACGAGCAGTACTTC.

The rearrangement joins TRBV11-2 to TRBJ2-2; 11 bases are a match to TRBD2. The CDR3 is 16 amino acids. Trimming removed 3 bases from V and 7 bases from J; junction bases left unmatched: 7. CDR1 is SGHAT and CDR2 is FQNNGV in the germline V gene. CDR3 sequence reads: CASSLLLAGVNGELFF. DNA for the CDR3: TGTGCCAGCAGCTTGTTACTAGCGGGAGTGAACGGGGAGCTGTTTTTT. Variable domain in full (rest from reference TRBV11-2 and TRBJ2-2): EAGVAQSPRYKIIEKRQSVAFWCNPISGHATLYWYQQILGQGPKLLIQFQNNGVVDDSQLPKDRFSAERLKGVDSTLKIQPAKLEDSAVYLCASSLLLAGVNGELFFGEGSRLTVL.

DNA for the CDR3: TGTGCCAGCAGTGAGGGCAGTGGGAGCACAAATGAGCAGTTCTTC. It specifies CASSEGSGSTNEQFF. The chain joins TRBV2 to TRBJ2-1, with D perhaps TRBD2 (5 bases). The germline V gene has CDR1 SNHLY and CDR2 FYNNEI. The V end lost 3 bases, the J end lost 7 bases, and 16 bases lay between the germline ends. The CDR3 has 15 amino acids.

J is TRBJ2-7 and V is TRBV15; D is ambiguous. Between the trimmed V and J ends, which lost 0 bases and 4 bases, there was a span of 4 bases. Germline values: CDR1 LNHNV, CDR2 YYDKDF (reference sequence). CDR3 length: 12 amino acids. Written as DNA, the CDR3 is TGTGCCACCAGCAGAGACCAATACGAGCAGTACTTC. Protein sequence: CATSRDQYEQYF.

CDR3 DNA sequence: TGCGCCAGCAGCTTGGTAGGACAGGGGGCGCGAGAGACCCAGTACTTC. Translating gives CASSLVGQGARETQYF. The chain uses TRBV5-1 and TRBJ2-5; 11 bases fit TRBD1. J gave up 4 bases and V 0 bases, and 5 bases lay outside the gene matches. Germline V gene data show CDR1 as SGHRS and CDR2 as YFSETQ. This CDR3 contains 16 residues.

The rearrangement uses TRBV14 and TRBJ1-6, with D possibly matching TRBD1 (6 bases). The germline V gene encodes CDR1 SGHDN and CDR2 FVKESK. The ends were cut back, 4 bases at V and 5 bases at J, with 15 bases in the middle. This CDR3 region has 16 residues. DNA for the CDR3: TGTGCCAGCAGCCGAAGTACAGGGACAAATAATTCACCCCTCCACTTT. Its translation: CASSRSTGTNNSPLHF. Complete variable domain (other parts from reference TRBV14 and TRBJ1-6): EAGVTQFPSHSVIEKGQTVTLRCDPISGHDNLYWYRRVMGKEIKFLLHFVKESKQDESGMPNNRFLAERTGGTYSTLKVQPAELEDSGVYFCASSRSTGTNNSPLHFGNGTRLTVT.

V and J are TRBV4-1 and TRBJ1-1; D unresolved. CDR3 length equals 13 residues. Germline CDR1 reads MGHRA; CDR2 reads YSYEKL. Trimming left V 4 bases short and J 5 bases short, with 11 bases between. This CDR3 reads CASSLDPGTEAFF. The CDR3 DNA reads TGCGCCAGCAGCCTCGACCCGGGGACTGAAGCTTTCTTT.

The chain combines TRBV5-1 with TRBJ2-5; 9 bases agree with TRBD2. CDR3 length: 16 residues. The germline CDR1 and CDR2 sequences are SGHRS and YFSETQ. Trimming took 4 bases from V and 3 from J; bases not matched to a gene: 10. Written as DNA, the CDR3 is TGCGCCAGCAGCCCTGGCGGGGGGGCGATCGAAGAGACCCAGTACTTC. As protein: CASSPGGGAIEETQYF.

This clone was recorded only once. This chain joins TRBV2 and TRBJ2-7, with D maybe TRBD1 (8 bases). Germline lookup yields CDR1 SNHLY and CDR2 FYNNEI. The CDR3 consists of 14 residues. Trimming took off 7 bases at V and 6 bases at J, with 19 bases between the two ends. Here the CDR3 reads CASTRLDREGEQYF. The CDR3 DNA sequence: TGTGCCAGCACTAGACTGGACAGGGAGGGCGAGCAGTACTTC.